A single T cell receptor beta chain is shown here with its context. This clonotype was recorded at least ten times. The clone's antigen remains unknown. No base-level quality is on record; no much larger clone is a single base apart. V is cut back by 5 bases and J by 3 bases, with 5 bases in the junction unmatched. The CDR3 holds 14 amino acids from the cysteine to the phenylalanine. Only the CDR3 region is kept as DNA, spanning 42 bases read in frame from base 1. CDR1 and CDR2, looked up from the germline V gene (reference sequence), are DFQATT and SNEGSKA. cDNA synthesis used template-switch 5'RACE with a primer carrying a 10-nucleotide random unique molecular identifier tagging each TCR transcript. Every sequencing run yielded over 170 million TCR-beta sequences covering 15-18 subjects. Total RNA was extracted with the RNeasy kit. The KAPA Real-time Library Amplification kit was used to amplify TCR-beta VDJ regions with primers for the TCR constant region and the 5'RACE anchor. A first PCR added sample indexes and Illumina adaptors, after which a second PCR increased the library yield. After Ampure bead purification, the roughly 650 bp TCR product was size-selected on a 2% E-gel SizeSelection system. Before pooling, libraries had their quality checked on a Bioanalyzer, their concentration measured with Qubit, and their quantity determined with the Kapa Library Quantification kit. An Illumina HiSeq 2500 sequenced the libraries paired-end 2 x 150 bp. To increase sequence diversity, roughly 24-32% phiX was spiked into each library pool. The original methods were these. The quality-filtered reads were processed with the UMI-based MiGEC pipeline, whose error correction step removed more than 75% of the raw TCR sequences. VDJ genes were aligned to IMGT germline references, and each clonotype was defined by a unique CDR3 amino acid sequence together with V-J genes. Clonal expansion, Shannon diversity and CDR3 relatedness were evaluated with VDJtools (CalcPairwiseDistances, ClusterSamples), while phylogenetic trees were built in CLCbio workbench. A clone was classed as expanded if it had 8 or more unique UMIs, a cutoff based on coefficient-of-variation modelling across technical triplicates. TCRdb trimmed public reads at Q25 via fastp, called clones via MiXCR and kept in-frame beta chains. CDR3 protein sequences are deduplicated, and each keeps its most common genes and DNA. The V and J calls, along with clone size, are taken from TCRdb and not from the paper's own processing. The sample table holds approximately 52,000 distinct CDR3 sequences, of which about 3.7% were seen once. Clones ranked in the top ten supply under 6% of the sample.

The sample originates from a study of neurological immune-mediated disorders (dated 2019 in TCRdb). About the full investigation: Among the 34 multiple sclerosis patients, relapsing-remitting MS accounted for 31 and secondary progressive MS accounted for 3. The cohort included some 66 subjects: around 15 with HAM/TSP, about 34 with multiple sclerosis, and roughly 20 healthy controls. The approximately 110 TCR-beta libraries covered PBMC samples along with longitudinal samples, technical triplicates, and paired sorted CD4+ and CD8+ T-cell subsets. The study compared peripheral blood TCR-beta repertoires of HTLV-I-associated myelopathy (HAM/TSP) patients, multiple sclerosis patients and healthy controls using UMI-based sequencing.

The paper as a whole reports these results and caveats: Repertoires from 18 of 34 MS patients were grouped by phylogenetic analysis into a cluster of related CDR3 sequences, suggesting a possible repertoire-level signature. TCR clonal expansion was greatest in HAM/TSP patients and smallest in MS patients, who ranked below even healthy controls. No identical CDR3 amino acid sequences were found to be shared among expanded clones across subjects, suggesting that TCR-beta repertoires were private in all groups. No clinical or MRI features were associated with the MS cluster, and the authors said that larger cohorts are needed.

Unsorted PBMC libraries were generated from 2 million PBMCs stored in RNAlater at -80 °C until RNA extraction. Multiple sclerosis patients were enrolled in a US clinical protocol evaluating disease progression by magnetic resonance imaging. PBMCs were separated from peripheral blood using Ficoll-Hypaque density gradient centrifugation and then cryopreserved in liquid nitrogen. Source material: PBMCs. The V and J genes are TRBV20-1 and TRBJ2-1; a stretch of 9 junction bases matches TRBD2. This receptor was obtained from a man aged 40-49 years with multiple sclerosis. This receptor carries the CDR3 CSALLAGIYNEQFF. The DNA is TGCAGTGCTCTTCTAGCGGGGATCTACAATGAGCAGTTCTTC.